Listed below are T cell receptor beta chains from one sample, sequenced in a study of T cell responses to AZD1222 COVID-19 vaccine. Clones were sequenced by immunoSEQ multiplex PCR, and TCRdb holds only the in-frame ones, with some missing. The table has under 200,000 clones, over 80% seen once. The sequencing here drew on peripheral blood, taken on day 0 of AZD1222 vaccination. These TCRs come from an adult in good health. CDR3s include the opening cysteine and the closing phenylalanine or tryptophan. Each record gives: CDR3 DNA, CDR3 protein, J gene, D gene, V gene, clone size. A D gene is named only where the DNA matches it firmly. Clone size is stated in some rows and not others, as once, few, many or a class when expanded.

cdr3_nt: TGTGCCAGCAAACCGGGACAGGGATACACCATATATTTT
cdr3_aa: CASKPGQGYTIYF
j_call: TRBJ1-3
d_call: TRBD1
v_call: TRBV2
clone_size: NA

cdr3_nt: TGTGCCAGCAGCAAGGACGGGACGGTCACCTCTGGAAACACCATATATTTT
cdr3_aa: CASSKDGTVTSGNTIYF
j_call: TRBJ1-3
d_call: NA
v_call: TRBV7-2
clone_size: once

cdr3_nt: TGTGCCAGTAGTACCAGAGGACAGTGGGGCAATCAGCCCCAGCATTTT
cdr3_aa: CASSTRGQWGNQPQHF
j_call: TRBJ1-5
d_call: NA
v_call: TRBV19
clone_size: NA

cdr3_nt: TGTGCCAGCTCACCTGGGACCCTACCAACGATCTCTGGAAACACCATATATTTT
cdr3_aa: CASSPGTLPTISGNTIYF
j_call: TRBJ1-3
d_call: NA
v_call: TRBV18
clone_size: NA

cdr3_nt: TGCGCCAGCAGCCCAGGGGGATTGGAGAATCAGCCCCAGCATTTT
cdr3_aa: CASSPGGLENQPQHF
j_call: TRBJ1-5
d_call: TRBD1
v_call: TRBV4-1
clone_size: NA

cdr3_nt: TGTGCCAGCAGTGAACCCCGACGGGGAAACACCATATATTTT
cdr3_aa: CASSEPRRGNTIYF
j_call: TRBJ1-3
d_call: NA
v_call: TRBV6-1
clone_size: NA

cdr3_nt: TGTGCCAGCTCTTTTCGCAGTGGGCGGGGGAGCTACGAGCAGTACTTC
cdr3_aa: CASSFRSGRGSYEQYF
j_call: TRBJ2-7
d_call: TRBD2
v_call: TRBV5-4
clone_size: NA

cdr3_nt: TGTGCCAGCAGCTTGTTCGGTGGGGGGAACACTGAAGCTTTCTTT
cdr3_aa: CASSLFGGGNTEAFF
j_call: TRBJ1-1
d_call: NA
v_call: TRBV5-8
clone_size: NA

cdr3_nt: TGTGCCAGCAGCTTTTTTAACGGGGGTAGCGCTGAAGCTTTCTTT
cdr3_aa: CASSFFNGGSAEAFF
j_call: TRBJ1-1
d_call: NA
v_call: TRBV7-9
clone_size: NA

cdr3_nt: TGTGCCAGCAGCGTAGTTGCCCTTTCGGGGGGCAGGGAGACCCAGTACTTC
cdr3_aa: CASSVVALSGGRETQYF
j_call: TRBJ2-5
d_call: NA
v_call: TRBV9
clone_size: once

cdr3_nt: TGCGCCAGCAGCTTTCGGGACTCCGCAAGGCACAATGAGCAGTTCTTC
cdr3_aa: CASSFRDSARHNEQFF
j_call: TRBJ2-1
d_call: NA
v_call: TRBV5-1
clone_size: NA

cdr3_nt: TGTGCCACCAGTGACCACAGGACAGGTTCCTACGAGCAGTACTTC
cdr3_aa: CATSDHRTGSYEQYF
j_call: TRBJ2-7
d_call: TRBD1
v_call: TRBV24-1
clone_size: NA

cdr3_nt: TGTGCCAGCAGTGATTGGGGGGAGGTCAAAAACATTCAGTACTTC
cdr3_aa: CASSDWGEVKNIQYF
j_call: TRBJ2-4
d_call: NA
v_call: TRBV2
clone_size: NA

cdr3_nt: TGTGCCAGCCGACTAGTGAAGGGGGCTGACACTGAAGCTTTCTTT
cdr3_aa: CASRLVKGADTEAFF
j_call: TRBJ1-1
d_call: TRBD1
v_call: TRBV6-5
clone_size: NA

cdr3_nt: TGTGCCAGCAGTTCCACCTCGAGTGGAACCTACGAGCAGTACTTC
cdr3_aa: CASSSTSSGTYEQYF
j_call: TRBJ2-7
d_call: NA
v_call: TRBV27
clone_size: NA

cdr3_nt: TGTGCCAGCAGCCAATTTACAGCCGGGACAGGGAACACTGAAGCTTTCTTT
cdr3_aa: CASSQFTAGTGNTEAFF
j_call: TRBJ1-1
d_call: TRBD1
v_call: TRBV3-1/TRBV3-2
clone_size: NA

cdr3_nt: TGTGCCAGCAGTGACTCAGGCAGGGTCCCCGGGGAGCTGTTTTTT
cdr3_aa: CASSDSGRVPGELFF
j_call: TRBJ2-2
d_call: NA
v_call: TRBV6-4
clone_size: NA

cdr3_nt: TGTGCCAGCAGCTTAGCCCACAGGGCCGGGGGGGAGACCCAGTACTTC
cdr3_aa: CASSLAHRAGGETQYF
j_call: TRBJ2-5
d_call: NA
v_call: TRBV7-2
clone_size: NA

cdr3_nt: TGTGCCAGCAAGGGGACGGCAGCCTACGAGCAGTACTTC
cdr3_aa: CASKGTAAYEQYF
j_call: TRBJ2-7
d_call: NA
v_call: TRBV6-5
clone_size: NA

cdr3_nt: TGTGCCAGTACTAGGACAGGGGGAACTAATGAAAAACTGTTTTTT
cdr3_aa: CASTRTGGTNEKLFF
j_call: TRBJ1-4
d_call: TRBD1
v_call: TRBV19
clone_size: NA

cdr3_nt: TGTGCCAGCAGTCTAGGGAATCTTGGGTTTGACACCATATATTTT
cdr3_aa: CASSLGNLGFDTIYF
j_call: TRBJ1-3
d_call: NA
v_call: TRBV2
clone_size: NA

cdr3_nt: TGTGCCAGCAGCTTAGATGAGTGGACTCAAGCTTTCTTT
cdr3_aa: CASSLDEWTQAFF
j_call: TRBJ1-1
d_call: NA
v_call: TRBV11-2
clone_size: NA